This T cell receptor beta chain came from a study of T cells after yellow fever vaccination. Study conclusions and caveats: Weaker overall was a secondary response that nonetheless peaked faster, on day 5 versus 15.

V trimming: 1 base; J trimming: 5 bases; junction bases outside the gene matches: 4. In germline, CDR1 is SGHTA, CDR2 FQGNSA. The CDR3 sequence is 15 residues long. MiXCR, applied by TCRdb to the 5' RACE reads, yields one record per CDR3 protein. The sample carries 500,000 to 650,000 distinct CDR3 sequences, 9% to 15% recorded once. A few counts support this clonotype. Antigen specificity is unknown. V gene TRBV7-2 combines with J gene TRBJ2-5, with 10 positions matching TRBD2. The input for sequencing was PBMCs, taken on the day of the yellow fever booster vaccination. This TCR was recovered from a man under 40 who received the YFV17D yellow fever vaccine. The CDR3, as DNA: TGTGCCAGCAGCTTAGGAGCGGGAGGGCCTGAGACCCAGTACTTC. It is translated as CASSLGAGGPETQYF.